This T cell receptor beta chain originates from a study of T cells in women clearing cervical HPV infection. Worth noting for this clone: Its antigen is currently unknown. The read terminates 3 residues ahead of where the CDR3 ends, so the germline J gene completes it.

Clones were sequenced by immunoSEQ multiplex PCR, and TCRdb holds only the in-frame ones, with some missing. The table counts about 30,000 clones; about 16% lies in the top ten. The germline V gene encodes CDR1 SNHLY and CDR2 FYNNEI. The V and J ends lost 8 bases and 4 bases, in that order; junction bases with no gene match: 4. The CDR3 length is 14 residues. Regarding the study as a whole: CIN3+ cases had significantly higher TCR repertoire richness than controls, but evenness did not differ.

Material for sequencing was blood buffy coat. The J gene is TRBJ1-5, the V gene TRBV2, with 11 bases identical to TRBD1. The sequence was collected from a woman between 18 and 75 years old with a cervical HPV16 infection that either progressed to CIN3+ or cleared (not recorded which). CDR3 DNA (partial): TGTGCCAGCCAGGGGACAGGGGGAAATCAGCCC. Translation gives CASQGTGGNQP. The full CDR3 sequence reads CASQGTGGNQPQHF.